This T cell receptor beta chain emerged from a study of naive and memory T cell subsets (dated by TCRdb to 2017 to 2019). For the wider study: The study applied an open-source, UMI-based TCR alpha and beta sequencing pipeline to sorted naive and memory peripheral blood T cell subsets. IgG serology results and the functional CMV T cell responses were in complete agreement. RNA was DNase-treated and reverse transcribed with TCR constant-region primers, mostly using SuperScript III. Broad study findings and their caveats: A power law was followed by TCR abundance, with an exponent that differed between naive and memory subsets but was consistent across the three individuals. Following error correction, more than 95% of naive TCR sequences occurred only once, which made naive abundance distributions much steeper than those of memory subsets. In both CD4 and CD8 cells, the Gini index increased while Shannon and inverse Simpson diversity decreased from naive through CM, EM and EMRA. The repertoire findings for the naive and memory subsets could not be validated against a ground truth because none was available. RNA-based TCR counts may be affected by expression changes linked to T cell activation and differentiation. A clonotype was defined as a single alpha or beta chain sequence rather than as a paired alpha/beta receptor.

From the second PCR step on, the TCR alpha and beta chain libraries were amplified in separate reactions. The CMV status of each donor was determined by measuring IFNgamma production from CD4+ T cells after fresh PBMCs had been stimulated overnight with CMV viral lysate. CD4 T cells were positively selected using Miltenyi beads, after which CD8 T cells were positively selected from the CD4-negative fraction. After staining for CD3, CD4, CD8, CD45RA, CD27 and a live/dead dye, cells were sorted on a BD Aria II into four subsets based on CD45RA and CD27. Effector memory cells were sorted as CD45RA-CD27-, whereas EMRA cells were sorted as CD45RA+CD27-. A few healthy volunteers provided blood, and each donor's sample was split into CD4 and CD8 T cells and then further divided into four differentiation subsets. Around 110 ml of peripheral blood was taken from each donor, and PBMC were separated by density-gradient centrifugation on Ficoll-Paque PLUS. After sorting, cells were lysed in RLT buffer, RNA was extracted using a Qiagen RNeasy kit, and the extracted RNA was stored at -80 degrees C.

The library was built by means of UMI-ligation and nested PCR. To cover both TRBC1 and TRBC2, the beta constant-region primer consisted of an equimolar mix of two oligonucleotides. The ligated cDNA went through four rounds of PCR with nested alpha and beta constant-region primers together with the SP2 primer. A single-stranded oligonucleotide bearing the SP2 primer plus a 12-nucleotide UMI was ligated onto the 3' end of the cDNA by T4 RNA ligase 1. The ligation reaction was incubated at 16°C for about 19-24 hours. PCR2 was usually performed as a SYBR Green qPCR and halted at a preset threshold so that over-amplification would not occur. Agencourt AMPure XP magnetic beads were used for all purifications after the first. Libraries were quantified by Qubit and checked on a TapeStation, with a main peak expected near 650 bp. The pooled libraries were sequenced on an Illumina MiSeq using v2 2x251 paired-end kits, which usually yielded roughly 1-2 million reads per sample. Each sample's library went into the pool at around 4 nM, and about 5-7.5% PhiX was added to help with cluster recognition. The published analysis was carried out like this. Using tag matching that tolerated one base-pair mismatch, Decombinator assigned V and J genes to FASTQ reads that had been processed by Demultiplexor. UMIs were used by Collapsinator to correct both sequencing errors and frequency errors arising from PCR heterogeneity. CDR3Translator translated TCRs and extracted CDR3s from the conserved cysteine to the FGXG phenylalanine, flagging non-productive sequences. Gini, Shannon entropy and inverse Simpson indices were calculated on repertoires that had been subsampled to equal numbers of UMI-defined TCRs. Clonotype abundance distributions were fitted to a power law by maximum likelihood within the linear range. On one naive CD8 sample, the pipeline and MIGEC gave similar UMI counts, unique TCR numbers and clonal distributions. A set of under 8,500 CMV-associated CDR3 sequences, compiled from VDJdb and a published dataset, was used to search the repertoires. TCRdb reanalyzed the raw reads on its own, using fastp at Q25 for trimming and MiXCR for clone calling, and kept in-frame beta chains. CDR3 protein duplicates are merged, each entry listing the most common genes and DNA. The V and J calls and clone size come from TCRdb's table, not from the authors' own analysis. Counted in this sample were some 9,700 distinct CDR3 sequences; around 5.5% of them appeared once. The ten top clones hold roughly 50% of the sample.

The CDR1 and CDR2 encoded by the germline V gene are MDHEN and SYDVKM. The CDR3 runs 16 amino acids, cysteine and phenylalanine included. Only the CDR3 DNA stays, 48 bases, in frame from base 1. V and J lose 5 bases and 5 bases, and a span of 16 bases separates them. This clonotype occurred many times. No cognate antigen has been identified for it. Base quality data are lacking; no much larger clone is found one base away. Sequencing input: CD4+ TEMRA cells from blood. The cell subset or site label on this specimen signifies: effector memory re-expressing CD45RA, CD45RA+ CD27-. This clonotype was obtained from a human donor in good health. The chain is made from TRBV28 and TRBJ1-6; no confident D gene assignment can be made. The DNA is TGTGCCAGCAGTACCTGGAGAGGGTCAAATAATTCACCCCTCCACTTT. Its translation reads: CASSTWRGSNNSPLHF.